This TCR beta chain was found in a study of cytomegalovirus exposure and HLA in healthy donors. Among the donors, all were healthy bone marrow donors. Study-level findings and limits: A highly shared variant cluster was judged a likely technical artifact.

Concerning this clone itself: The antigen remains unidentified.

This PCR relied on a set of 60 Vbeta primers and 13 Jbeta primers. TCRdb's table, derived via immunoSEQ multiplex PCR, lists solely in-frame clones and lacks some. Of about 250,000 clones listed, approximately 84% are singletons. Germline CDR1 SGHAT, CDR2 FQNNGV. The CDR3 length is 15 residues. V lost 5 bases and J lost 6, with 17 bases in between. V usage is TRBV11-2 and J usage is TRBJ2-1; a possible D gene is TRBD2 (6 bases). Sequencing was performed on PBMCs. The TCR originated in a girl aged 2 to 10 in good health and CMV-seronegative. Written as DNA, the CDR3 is TGTGCCAGCAGCGCGTCGGGACTTCCAGGCAATGAGCAGTTCTTC. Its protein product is CASSASGLPGNEQFF.